This entry lists 17 T cell receptor beta chains sequenced from one sample in a study of T cell responses to AZD1222 COVID-19 vaccine. Generated by immunoSEQ multiplex PCR, the TCRdb table keeps only in-frame clones and is missing some. The sample contains 98,000 or so clones, approximately 84% of which appear only once. The sequencing here drew on peripheral blood, taken 28 days after the second AZD1222 dose. These receptors were taken from an adult who received the AZD1222 COVID-19 vaccine.

A remark on this clone: At one boundary the junction diverges from the germline segment, which might be a read error. V gene TRBV24-1 combines with J gene TRBJ1-4; D gene unclear. From germline, CDR1 is KGHDR and CDR2 SFDVKD. CDR3 length equals 17 residues. The CDR3 DNA reads as TGTGCCGCCAGTGATTTGGCCACGACGGGTCTTAATGAAAAACTGTTTTTT. It encodes CAASDLATTGLNEKLFF.

CDR3 sequence: CASSLEGPYGYTF. The CDR3 DNA is TGCGCCAGCAGCTTGGAGGGCCCCTATGGCTACACCTTC. The chain employs TRBV5-1 and TRBJ1-2, with unresolved D. The CDR3 runs 13 residues. Looked up from germline, CDR1 is SGHRS and CDR2 is YFSETQ. Trimming stripped 0 bases from V and 4 bases from J, with 7 bases between.

The rearrangement joins TRBV4-2 to TRBJ1-1; D is unresolved. The V gene lost 1 base and the J gene lost 3 bases, with 18 bases spanning the gap. The CDR3 has 17 residues. CDR1 is LGHNA and CDR2 is YNFKEQ in the germline V gene. The CDR3 sequence: CASSQVEELRLDTEAFF. The CDR3 DNA reads as TGTGCCAGCAGCCAAGTCGAGGAATTGAGGTTGGACACTGAAGCTTTCTTT.

The chain combines TRBV7-2 with TRBJ2-3; D could derive from TRBD1 or TRBD2 (6 bases each). Trimming pared 0 bases from V and 7 bases from J, leaving 11 bases between. CDR1 is SGHTA, CDR2 FQGNSA, per germline. The CDR3 consists of 14 residues. The CDR3 protein is CASSLAGGGNTQYF. In DNA, the CDR3 is TGTGCCAGCAGCTTAGCAGGAGGGGGGAATACGCAGTATTTT.

The chain has TRBV6-1 and TRBJ2-2, with D perhaps assigned TRBD1 or TRBD2 (5 bases each). The CDR3 loop spans 16 amino acids. From germline, CDR1 is MNHNS and CDR2 SASEGT. V dropped 1 base and J dropped 4 bases, with 13 bases sitting between them. The DNA of the CDR3 is TGTGCCAGCAGTGAAGTTGGCTATGGGGGCACCGGGGAGCTGTTTTTT. Translated: CASSEVGYGGTGELFF.

The genes are TRBV6-5 and TRBJ2-7; weak D call: TRBD2 (6 bases). This CDR3 contains 13 residues. The germline V gene has CDR1 MNHEY and CDR2 SVGAGI. Trimming stripped 6 bases from V and 3 bases from J, with 12 bases between. The CDR3 DNA sequence: TGTGCCAGCAGAGACATGGAGGGCTACGAGCAGTACTTC. This encodes CASRDMEGYEQYF.

This clone was observed a handful of times. The CDR3 nucleotides are TGTGCCAGCAGCCCCCGACAGGGAGGGGACACCGGGGAGCTGTTTTTT. Protein: CASSPRQGGDTGELFF. The chain links TRBV9 to TRBJ2-2; the D gene could be TRBD1 or TRBD2 (7 bases each). Germline V gene lookup returns CDR1 SGDLS and CDR2 YYNGEE. The CDR3 covers 16 residues. Trimming took 4 bases from V and 3 from J, leaving 16 bases between them.

The chain combines TRBV5-4 with TRBJ1-1; D remains ambiguous. Trimming cost V 2 bases and J 3 bases, with 11 bases left between them. CDR1 is SGHNT and CDR2 is YYREEE in the germline V gene (reference sequence). The CDR3 is made up of 14 amino acids. The CDR3 nucleotides read TGTGCCAGCAGCTTTTTTGGAGGCGACACTGAAGCTTTCTTT. It yields the protein CASSFFGGDTEAFF.

This clone was picked up a small number of times. The chain has TRBV29-1 and TRBJ1-3, with D maybe TRBD1 (5 bases). The length of the CDR3 is 13 residues. V lost 7 bases to trimming and J lost 3 bases, with 13 bases between them. CDR1 and CDR2 (germline): SQVTM, ANQGSEA. This CDR3 is CSGLGGRGNTIYF. In nucleotides, the CDR3 is TGCAGCGGACTTGGGGGTCGTGGAAACACCATATATTTT.

This chain joins TRBV9 and TRBJ2-7, with D possibly being TRBD1 (6 bases). CDR1 and CDR2 from the germline V gene are SGDLS and YYNGEE. The CDR3 contains 14 residues. The V gene lost 3 bases and the J gene lost 4 bases, with 14 bases spanning the gap. CDR3 in amino acids: CASSETGTPYEQYF. Written as DNA, the CDR3 is TGTGCCAGCAGCGAGACCGGGACACCATACGAGCAGTACTTC.

The CDR3 DNA sequence: TGTGCCAGCAGGAGAGGGAATTCCTATAATTCACCCCTCCACTTT. Translating gives CASRRGNSYNSPLHF. V usage is TRBV2 and J usage is TRBJ1-6; no definite D call. This CDR3 spans 15 amino acids. Germline loops: CDR1 SNHLY, CDR2 FYNNEI. V lost 6 bases and J 1 base, leaving 10 bases between the germline ends.

The genes are TRBV15 and TRBJ1-5; D perhaps matches TRBD1 (5 bases). This CDR3 has 18 amino acids. V dropped 0 bases and J dropped 1 base, with 16 bases sitting between them. CDR1 and CDR2 from the germline V gene are LNHNV and YYDKDF (reference sequence). The CDR3 spells CATSRDWGVDESNQPQHF. CDR3 in DNA: TGTGCCACCAGCAGAGATTGGGGGGTCGATGAGAGCAATCAGCCCCAGCATTTT.

This chain connects TRBV5-4 to TRBJ2-5; TRBD1 might be the D (6 bases). V lost 3 bases and J 4 bases, leaving 13 bases between the germline ends. The length of the CDR3 is 14 residues. Germline V gene data show CDR1 as SGHNT and CDR2 as YYREEE (reference sequence). CDR3 bases: TGTGCCAGCAGCTCGCGGACAGATCTAGAGACCCAGTACTTC. Protein product: CASSSRTDLETQYF.

The chain carries TRBV19 and TRBJ1-2; 7 bases are shared with TRBD1. After removal of 7 bases from V and 4 bases from J, the junction contained 12 bases not matched to a gene. Germline V gene lookup returns CDR1 LNHDA and CDR2 SQIVND (reference sequence). CDR3 length: 15 amino acids. CDR3 nucleotide sequence: TGTGCCAGTATGAGCGGGGACAGCTTTTCCTATGGCTACACCTTC. This translates into CASMSGDSFSYGYTF.

The chain is built from TRBV5-1 and TRBJ2-1, with 8 bases lining up with TRBD2. Germline CDR1 is SGHRS and CDR2 is YFSETQ. There are 16 residues in the CDR3. V lost 4 bases and J lost 4; bases outside the gene matches: 10. The CDR3 loop reads CASSPGGGQAYNEQFF. The CDR3 nucleotides are TGCGCCAGCAGCCCGGGCGGGGGGCAGGCGTACAATGAGCAGTTCTTC. The complete variable domain, with remaining parts taken from reference TRBV5-1 and TRBJ2-1, reads KAGVTQTPRYLIKTRGQQVTLSCSPISGHRSVSWYQQTPGQGLQFLFEYFSETQRNKGNFPGRFSGRQFSNSRSEMNVSTLELGDSALYLCASSPGGGQAYNEQFFGPGTRLTVL.

This clone was seen only once. The chain combines TRBV7-9 with TRBJ2-5; tentatively, D is TRBD2 (6 bases). This CDR3 spans 15 amino acids. Looked up from germline, CDR1 is SEHNR and CDR2 is FQNEAQ (reference sequence). V was trimmed by 1 base and J by 3 bases, leaving 12 bases between them. The CDR3 DNA sequence: TGTGCCAGCAGCTTAGATGGCAGGGAGGAAGAGACCCAGTACTTC. Encoded protein: CASSLDGREEETQYF.

V and J are TRBV11-3 and TRBJ2-3; the match to TRBD1 covers 7 bases. CDR3 length: 12 residues. V dropped 1 base and J dropped 8; count of bases not matched to a gene: 0. Per germline, CDR1 SGHNT and CDR2 YENEEA. CDR3 in amino acids: CASSLGQGTQYF. Here the CDR3 DNA reads TGTGCCAGCAGCTTAGGACAGGGTACGCAGTATTTT.